A single T cell receptor beta chain is shown here with its context. The antigen is unknown. Patients all relapsed after autologous stem cell transplantation, and there was variation in brentuximab vedotin exposure. Complete response, partial response or progressive disease constituted the best responses recorded. This entry comes from a study of PD-1 blockade in classical Hodgkin lymphoma. Whole-study context: Patients in the cohort were put on intravenous nivolumab, 3 mg/kg every 2 weeks.

Data came from immunoSEQ multiplex PCR; TCRdb stores just in-frame clones and leaves some out. In the table there are about 94,000 clones, 75% to 90% of which are singletons. CDR1 and CDR2 from the germline V gene are SNHLY and FYNNEI. V lost 6 bases, J lost 0 bases, and 18 bases lay in between. The CDR3 sequence is 17 residues long. Study-level results: Any patient who commenced nivolumab under 1 year after ASCT was excluded. A significant rise in TCR diversity was seen by C4D1 for CD4+ cells but not for CD8+ cells.

The sample here was peripheral blood mononuclear cells (PBMCs), taken before the second cycle of nivolumab. The chain uses TRBV2 and TRBJ1-5; weak D call: TRBD1 (5 bases). The source is a human donor with classical Hodgkin lymphoma. The CDR3 DNA sequence: TGTGCCAGCAGCCCCCAGTCAGGGCCTTATAGCAATCAGCCCCAGCATTTT. Its protein product is CASSPQSGPYSNQPQHF. Using reference TRBV2 and TRBJ1-5 for the parts outside the CDR3, the full variable domain is EPEVTQTPSHQVTQMGQEVILRCVPISNHLYFYWYRQILGQKVEFLVSFYNNEISEKSEIFDDQFSVERPDGSNFTLKIRSTKLEDSAMYFCASSPQSGPYSNQPQHFGDGTRLSIL.